This T cell receptor beta chain was documented in a study of shared clonotypes between healthy human individuals. Germline CDR1 is GTSNPN and CDR2 is SVGIG (reference sequence). CDR3 length: 11 residues. About 30,000 T cell genomes, or 200 ng DNA, went into the sorted-subset replicate PCRs. Measured with immunoSEQ multiplex PCR; TCRdb has only the in-frame clones, and not every one. The sample consists of some 680,000 clones, approximately 73% of them appearing once. The origin of this receptor is a woman aged 25 to 39 in good health. This chain joins TRBV30 and TRBJ2-7, with D possibly TRBD1 on 5 matching bases. Sequences were obtained from memory CD4+ T cells sorted from blood. Stated subset: CD45RA-negative fraction. Here the CDR3 DNA reads TGTGCTGGGCAGGGCGCTTACGAGCAGTACTTC. It yields the protein CAGQGAYEQYF.